This T cell receptor beta chain was captured in a study of blood T cell repertoires in COVID-19. At the level of the study: The origin of the acute and convalescent COVID-19 samples was the United States, Italy and Spain. The cDNA or gDNA used as material had been derived from T cells, B-cell-depleted T cells, or PBMCs.

The CDR3 contains 17 residues. Germline V lookup: CDR1 GTSNPN, CDR2 SVGIG (reference sequence). Per the original data handling: Reference gene primer amplification in the assay estimated nucleated cell counts. Repertoires were generated with immunoSEQ multiplex PCR, while TCRdb's copy carries only in-frame clones and drops some. V and J calls and clone size come straight from that table; D and trimming were deduced from the DNA. The data contain under 200,000 clones, around 85% of them singletons. The V gene is TRBV30, the J gene TRBJ2-3, with 7 bases that match TRBD2. The sequenced sample was peripheral blood. The sequence derives from a woman older than 75 with acute or convalescent COVID-19. As DNA, the CDR3 is TGTGCGATGGAGGTGGGTGCGGGAGTCGTGAGCACAGATACGCAGTATTTT. Translating gives CAMEVGAGVVSTDTQYF.